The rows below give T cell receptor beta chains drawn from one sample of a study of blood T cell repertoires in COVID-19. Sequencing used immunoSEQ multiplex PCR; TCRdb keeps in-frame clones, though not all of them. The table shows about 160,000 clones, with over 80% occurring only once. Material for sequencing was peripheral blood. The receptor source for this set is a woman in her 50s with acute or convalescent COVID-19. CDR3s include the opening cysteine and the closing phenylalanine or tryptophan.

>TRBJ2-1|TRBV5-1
CASSRTSGGAYNEQFF
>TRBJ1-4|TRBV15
CATSGRVGTNEKLFF
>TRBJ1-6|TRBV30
CAWSPGQGRSPLHF
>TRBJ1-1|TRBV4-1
CASSQASDRLNTEAFF
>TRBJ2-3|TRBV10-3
CAISDDSGGPSTDTQYF
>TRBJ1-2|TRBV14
CASSRLGQKDGYTF
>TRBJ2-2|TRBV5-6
CASSWEAVRVKKGPGELFF
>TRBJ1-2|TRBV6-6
CASGSYGYTF
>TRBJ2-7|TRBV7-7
CASSPGGSYEQYF
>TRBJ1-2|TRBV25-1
CASSEGGPYGYTF
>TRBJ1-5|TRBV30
CAWSTGLGNQPQHF
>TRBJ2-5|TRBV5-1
CASSLNLVSLETQYF
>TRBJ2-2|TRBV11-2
CASSLGGGQGFGGELFF
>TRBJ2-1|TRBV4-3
CASSPGLANSGQFF